These T cell receptor beta chains were read from a single sample in a study of T cell repertoires in cytomegalovirus infection. MiXCR was run by TCRdb on the reads, yielding one entry per CDR3 protein. Here the sample spans fewer than 200,000 distinct CDR3 sequences, under 15% being singletons. Input material: PBMCs. These receptor sequences come from a human donor in good health (CMV status not recorded). Some clones in this sample may be carry-over from other donors' samples. CDR3s include the opening cysteine and the closing phenylalanine or tryptophan. Each record gives: D gene, clone size, J gene, V gene, CDR3 DNA, CDR3 protein. A D gene is named only where the DNA matches it firmly. Clone size is given for some rows only: seen once, a few or many times, or a class if the clone is expanded.

>.|many|TRBJ2-7|TRBV27
TGTGCCAGCAGTTTAGTGGGGGCGAGGGAGCAGTACTTC
CASSLVGAREQYF
>TRBD2|many|TRBJ2-7|TRBV7-2
TGTGCCAGCAGCCCCGGACTAGCGAGCTACGAGCAGTACTTC
CASSPGLASYEQYF
>.|many|TRBJ1-5|TRBV7-2
TGTGCCAGCAGCTTAGAGAACGGGTATAGCAATCAGCCCCAGCATTTT
CASSLENGYSNQPQHF
>.|.|TRBJ1-3|TRBV7-6
TGTGCCAGCAGCTTAGCCCGGGGAAAGGGTGACACCATATATTTT
CASSLARGKGDTIYF
>TRBD1|many|TRBJ1-2|TRBV6-6
TGTGCCAGCAGTTTAGAGGACAGGGACCTATCCTATGGCTACACCTTC
CASSLEDRDLSYGYTF
>TRBD2|.|TRBJ2-7|TRBV7-2
TGTGCCAGCACCATTACTAGCGGGAGTAGCTACGAGCAGTACTTC
CASTITSGSSYEQYF
>TRBD1|.|TRBJ2-1|TRBV18
TGTGCCAGCTCACAGCTTCCTCAGGGGGCATCGGGAAACAATGAGCAGTTCTTC
CASSQLPQGASGNNEQFF
>TRBD1|many|TRBJ2-7|TRBV6-1
TGTGCCAGCAGTTTGACAGGGGGTTTGAGGGAGCAGTACTTC
CASSLTGGLREQYF
>TRBD1|.|TRBJ2-1|TRBV28
TGTGCCAGCAGTCCCCCCGGACAGGGCCGAATGGGTGAGCAGTTCTTC
CASSPPGQGRMGEQFF
>TRBD2|.|TRBJ2-7|TRBV28
TGTGCCAGCGGACTAGTTGATTACTACGAGCAGTACTTC
CASGLVDYYEQYF
>.|many|TRBJ1-1|TRBV7-8
TGTGCCAGCAGCCTGACAGGTTCGAGGACTGAAGCTTTCTTT
CASSLTGSRTEAFF
>.|.|TRBJ1-4|TRBV28
TGTGCCAGCGGGGGTCAGGGAGCTAATGAAAAACTGTTTTTT
CASGGQGANEKLFF
>.|many|TRBJ1-1|TRBV7-2
TGTGCCAGCAGCTTAGTGATAGGGTCTTATGAAGCTTTCTTT
CASSLVIGSYEAFF
>.|.|TRBJ2-7|TRBV30
TGTGCCTGGAGTGTACAACCCGGCGGCGAGCAGTACTTC
CAWSVQPGGEQYF